This entry is about one T cell receptor (beta chain). This same CDR3 is encoded by further DNA sequences in the sample. Profiling relied on immunoSEQ multiplex PCR, and the TCRdb table lists in-frame clones only, not all of them. The repertoire includes 1.5 million to 2.5 million clones, about 95% of them detected once, and around 1% sits in the top ten. The data were obtained in a study of shared clonotypes between healthy human individuals. Trimming shortened V by 3 bases and J by 2 bases, and 11 bases separated the two germline ends. This CDR3 region has 14 residues. The germline gives CDR1 LGHNA, CDR2 YSLEER. Naive CD8 cells lacked CD45RO and underwent positive selection for CCR7, leaving out terminally differentiated effector memory CD45RA+ cells.

This TCR derives from a man aged 18 to 30 in good health. The chain has TRBV4-3 and TRBJ2-7; possible D gene TRBD1, 6 bases. Sequenced: naive CD8+ T cells sorted from blood. The CDR3 DNA reads as TGCGCCAGCAGCCAGGACACAGGGACCTACGAGCAGTACTTC. Translating gives CASSQDTGTYEQYF.